A single TCR beta chain is shown here with its context. No antigen is known for it. The sample is drawn from a study of OX40 agonist ivuxolimab in advanced cancers. Study-wide results and limits: It was also the case that some nonresponders had low normalized T-cell clonal expansion.

The CDR3 runs to 13 residues. The V gene end was trimmed by 0 bases and the J gene end by 8 bases; junction bases not matched to a gene: 4. Germline CDR1 is SGHNT and CDR2 is YYREEE (reference sequence). Libraries were prepared by immunoSEQ multiplex PCR; TCRdb keeps only in-frame clonotypes and omits some of them. The sample has around 65,000 clones, 85% to 95% seen once. The chain carries TRBV5-4 and TRBJ1-1; 7 bases map to TRBD1. This clonotype was sampled from an adult with an advanced solid tumor such as melanoma, head and neck, liver or kidney cancer. The sequencing here drew on CD4+ or CD8+ T cells sorted from blood, taken in a trial of the OX40 agonist ivuxolimab. CDR3: CASSLGQGFEAFF. The CDR3, as DNA: TGTGCCAGCAGCTTGGGACAGGGTTTCGAAGCTTTCTTT.